This TCR beta chain emerged from a study of monozygotic twins with cystic fibrosis. Study summary: Libraries were built from about 3 micrograms of fragmented DNA using roughly 14 PCR cycles.

Study-wide points: Shared CDR3 numbers were not associated with age, concordance or severity. Unrelated CF individuals shared fewer identical clonotypes than monozygotic CF twins.

Trimming removed 4 bases at V and 5 bases at J, with 15 bases between. The germline CDR1 and CDR2 sequences are SGHNT and YYREEE (reference sequence). CDR3 size: 14 residues. About this clone itself: Its antigen is not known.

The assay was immunoSEQ multiplex PCR, and TCRdb's table has in-frame clones only and misses some. The sample lists more than 25,000 clones, about nine tenths seen once, with 0.54% in the top ten. V usage is TRBV5-4 and J usage is TRBJ1-1; D is unresolved. The sample comprised blood. The TCR originated in a girl aged 2 to 10 with cystic fibrosis. The CDR3 here is CASSQLGWVTEAFF. The DNA for the CDR3 is TGTGCCAGCAGCCAGTTGGGGTGGGTGACTGAAGCTTTCTTT.